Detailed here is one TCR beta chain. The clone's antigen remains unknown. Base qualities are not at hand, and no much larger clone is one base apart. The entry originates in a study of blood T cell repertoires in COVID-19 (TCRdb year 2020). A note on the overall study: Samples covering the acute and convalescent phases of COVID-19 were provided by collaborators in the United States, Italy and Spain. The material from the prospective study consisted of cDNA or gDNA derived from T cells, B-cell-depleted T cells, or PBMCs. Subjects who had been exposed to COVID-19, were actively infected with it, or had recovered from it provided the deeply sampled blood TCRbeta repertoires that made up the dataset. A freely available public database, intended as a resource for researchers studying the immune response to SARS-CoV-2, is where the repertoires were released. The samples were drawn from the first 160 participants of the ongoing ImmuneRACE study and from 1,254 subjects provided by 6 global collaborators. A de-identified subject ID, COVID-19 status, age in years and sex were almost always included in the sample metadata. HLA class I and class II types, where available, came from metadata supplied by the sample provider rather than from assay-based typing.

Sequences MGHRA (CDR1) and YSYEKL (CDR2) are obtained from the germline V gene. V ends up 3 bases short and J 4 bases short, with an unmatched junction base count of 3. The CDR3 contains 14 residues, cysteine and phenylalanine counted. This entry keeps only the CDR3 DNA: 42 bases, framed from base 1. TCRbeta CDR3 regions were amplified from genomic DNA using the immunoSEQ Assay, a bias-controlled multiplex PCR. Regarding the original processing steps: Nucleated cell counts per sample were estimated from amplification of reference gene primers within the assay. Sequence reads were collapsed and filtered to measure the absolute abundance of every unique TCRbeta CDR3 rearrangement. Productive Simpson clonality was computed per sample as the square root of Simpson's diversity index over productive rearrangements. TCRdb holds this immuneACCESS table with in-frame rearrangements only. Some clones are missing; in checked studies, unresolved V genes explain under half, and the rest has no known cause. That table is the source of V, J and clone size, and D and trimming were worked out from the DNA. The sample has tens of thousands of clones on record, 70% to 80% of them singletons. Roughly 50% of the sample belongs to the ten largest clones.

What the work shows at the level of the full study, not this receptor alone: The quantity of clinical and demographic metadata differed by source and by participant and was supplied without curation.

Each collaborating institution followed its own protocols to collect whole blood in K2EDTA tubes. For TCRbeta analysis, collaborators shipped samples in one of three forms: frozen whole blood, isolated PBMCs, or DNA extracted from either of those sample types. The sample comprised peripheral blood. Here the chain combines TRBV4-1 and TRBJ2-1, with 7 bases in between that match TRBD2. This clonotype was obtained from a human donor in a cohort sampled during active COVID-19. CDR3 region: CASSQQLAYNEQFF. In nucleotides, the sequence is TGCGCCAGCAGCCAGCAACTAGCGTACAATGAGCAGTTCTTC.